This TCR beta chain was identified during a study of shared clonotypes between healthy human individuals. Study-level results: Clonotypes not shared had lower generation probabilities than those common to all four donors. Among donors, the sharing of clonotypes was expected to be influenced by sequencing depth.

This clone was seen a single time. Its specificity is unknown. Trimming shortened V by 2 bases and J by 0 bases, and 12 bases separated the two germline ends. There are 16 residues in the CDR3. CDR1 SGHTA and CDR2 FQGNSA come from the germline V gene. Original data processing: Junction-only sequences produced by ImmunoSEQ had no quality scores, so filtering differed. Assay: immunoSEQ multiplex PCR; the TCRdb copy retains only in-frame clones and omits some. V and J calls and clone size come straight from that table; D and trimming were deduced from the DNA. This table holds more than 1 million clones, around 82% found once.

Sequenced input: memory CD4+ T cells from PBMCs. Subset of the sample: CD45RA-negative fraction. J is TRBJ2-3 and V is TRBV7-2; TRBD2 is a possible D gene (6 bases). The TCR was taken from a man between 18 and 35 years old in good health. Some clones in this sample may be carry-over from other donors' samples. The chain's CDR3 is CASSLLASSSTDTQYF. The CDR3 DNA is TGTGCCAGCAGCTTACTAGCGTCATCTAGCACAGATACGCAGTATTTT.